The clone carrying this T cell receptor beta chain was observed a few times. What it recognizes is unknown. The sample belongs to a study of human T cells and chemical hapten exposure. Across the whole study: 2% DPC applied to a 2 cm by 2 cm arm area sensitized donors. A patient group, mainly female, showed alopecia areata, totalis or universalis. Study results and limitations: The study found that PT1 expanded TCR counts correlated positively with patch test score. Alopecia in the donors means their immune response may deviate from healthy people's.

In germline, CDR1 is SNHLY, CDR2 FYNNEI. The CDR3 consists of 14 residues. Trimming pared 2 bases from V and 7 bases from J, leaving 14 bases between. TCRdb re-derived calls from the RACE reads in MiXCR, one entry per CDR3 protein. The repertoire has about 110,000 distinct CDR3 sequences, 9% to 9.5% of them found once; the top ten carry 3.1%. The time point was: patch test 2, 6 weeks after DPC sensitization. Indicated treatment: therapeutic diphenylcyclopropenone sensitization with weekly scalp DPC. The TCR comes from a woman aged 40-49 years with alopecia areata. Some clones in this sample may be carry-over from other donors' samples. Here the sequenced sample was whole blood, taken in connection with sensitization to the hapten diphenylcyclopropenone (DPC). The rearrangement joins TRBV2 to TRBJ1-2; D is uncertain. CDR3 sequence (DNA): TGTGCCAGCAGTGAACGATTTCCGTTGGGTGGCTACACCTTC. Encoded protein: CASSERFPLGGYTF.